The 25 T cell receptor beta chains presented below share a single source sample, sequenced in a study of a mutant IDH1 vaccine in newly diagnosed glioma. Time point defined: baseline, week 1 (first vaccination visit). As for treatment: pre-vaccination baseline after standard-of-care therapy. Using immunoSEQ multiplex PCR, the repertoire was profiled, and TCRdb retains in-frame clones only, with some absent. The sample carries 30,000 to 35,000 clones, around nine tenths recorded once. Sequences were derived from PBMCs, sampled from a glioma patient treated with radiotherapy, temozolomide or both. The origin of the receptors is a woman aged 40 to 50 with glioma.

The chain employs TRBV2 and TRBJ1-2; D is perhaps TRBD1 (5 bases). Per the germline V gene, CDR1 is SNHLY and CDR2 is FYNNEI. V was clipped by 0 bases and J by 4 bases, with 9 bases between them. The length of the CDR3 is 14 residues. The CDR3 DNA reads TGTGCCAGCAGTGAAGCAGGGGTCGGCTATGGCTACACCTTC. Amino acid sequence: CASSEAGVGYGYTF.

V and J are TRBV11-1 and TRBJ2-5; the match to TRBD1 covers 11 bases. The germline gives CDR1 SGHAT, CDR2 FQDESV (reference sequence). With 0 bases clipped from V and 7 bases from J, the junction kept 1 base outside the gene matches. The CDR3 is made up of 14 amino acids. The CDR3 DNA is TGTGCCAGCAGCTTAGCGGACAGGGGGCTGACCCAGTACTTC. Its translation is CASSLADRGLTQYF.

The chain couples TRBV27 to TRBJ2-7; 12 positions agree with TRBD2. V was clipped by 8 bases and J by 1 base; unmatched bases: 3. This CDR3 spans 14 amino acids. The germline V gene encodes CDR1 MNHEY and CDR2 SMNVEV (reference sequence). The CDR3 region has the DNA TGTGCCAGCTGGGGGACTAGCGGGTCCTACGAGCAGTACTTC. This gives the protein CASWGTSGSYEQYF.

This rearrangement joins TRBV6-5 to TRBJ2-7, with a weak D call TRBD2 (5 bases). V lost 2 bases to trimming and J lost 1 base, with 9 bases between them. The CDR3 consists of 14 residues. Germline V lookup: CDR1 MNHEY, CDR2 SVGAGI. This CDR3 reads CASSYRTGSYEQYF. The CDR3 DNA reads TGTGCCAGCAGTTACCGGACGGGATCCTACGAGCAGTACTTC.

The CDR3 DNA follows: TGTGCCACCGGGGACAGGGGCTACGAGCAGTACTTC. This translates into CATGDRGYEQYF. The chain is built from TRBV6-5 and TRBJ2-7; 10 nucleotides align to TRBD1. The germline V gene has CDR1 MNHEY and CDR2 SVGAGI. V gave up 10 bases and J gave up 3 bases; unmatched junction bases: 3. CDR3 length: 12 amino acids.

In this sample, this clone turned up once. The CDR3 region has the DNA TGCAGTGCTCGAAAAGGGAATGAGCAGTTCTTC. Protein: CSARKGNEQFF. This chain uses TRBV20-1 with TRBJ2-1; D unresolved. Germline CDR1 reads DFQATT; CDR2 reads SNEGSKA (reference sequence). CDR3 length: 11 amino acids. V was pared by 5 bases and J by 7 bases, with 9 bases between.

The rearrangement joins TRBV6-1 to TRBJ1-2; 7 positions match TRBD1. The V gene's germline CDR1 is MNHNS and CDR2 SASEGT. The CDR3 loop spans 12 amino acids. J gave up 7 bases and V 6 bases, and 5 bases lay outside the gene matches. The CDR3 reads CASRRGQFGYTF. The DNA for the CDR3 is TGTGCCAGCAGGAGGGGACAGTTTGGCTACACCTTC.

The gene calls are TRBV29-1 and TRBJ2-5; D unresolved. Germline assignment: CDR1 SQVTM and CDR2 ANQGSEA. Trimming took off 4 bases at V and 4 bases at J, with 13 bases between the two ends. The CDR3 totals 13 residues. The CDR3 DNA reads TGCAGCGTTGGATTCCGGGCCTCAGAGACCCAGTACTTC. Its translation is CSVGFRASETQYF.

This clone was picked up one time. The DNA for the CDR3 is TGTGCCACTTCGACAGGTTTAAGCAATCAGCCCCAGCATTTT. This sequence encodes CATSTGLSNQPQHF. V gene TRBV10-3 combines with J gene TRBJ1-5, with D possibly being TRBD1 (6 bases). There are 14 residues in the CDR3. CDR1 and CDR2 from the germline V gene are ENHRY and SYGVKD. V lost 10 bases, J lost 1 base, and 14 bases lay in between.

This rearrangement joins TRBV5-1 to TRBJ1-1, with 7 bases aligning to TRBD1. The trim removed 4 bases at V and 4 bases at J, leaving 10 bases unmatched. CDR3 length: 15 residues. Germline loops: CDR1 SGHRS, CDR2 YFSETQ. The chain's CDR3 is CASSTAGGSGTEAFF. The CDR3, as DNA: TGCGCCAGCAGCACCGCAGGGGGGAGTGGCACTGAAGCTTTCTTT.

The rearrangement links TRBV5-6 to TRBJ2-3; 8 nucleotides match TRBD2. The CDR3 length is 15 residues. After removal of 2 bases from V and 1 base from J, the junction contained 3 bases not matched to a gene. Germline CDR1 is SGHDT and CDR2 is YYEEEE. The CDR3 DNA is TGTGCCAGCAGCTTAGTCGGGGGGGGCACAGATACGCAGTATTTT. Protein product: CASSLVGGGTDTQYF.

The chain has TRBV5-1 and TRBJ2-5; 11 bases agree with TRBD2. Germline-derived CDR1 and CDR2 are SGHRS and YFSETQ. The CDR3 covers 17 residues. Trimming removed 4 bases from V and 5 bases from J; junction bases left unmatched: 13. The CDR3 here is CASSPRGSGRAGETQYF. The DNA of the CDR3 is TGCGCCAGCAGCCCCCGGGGTAGCGGGAGGGCCGGTGAGACCCAGTACTTC.

The chain carries TRBV5-1 and TRBJ1-1, with TRBD1 identical over 8 bases. V shed 4 bases, J shed 3 bases, and the junction held 11 bases outside the gene matches. The CDR3 is 16 amino acids. Germline V CDR1 and CDR2: SGHRS, YFSETQ. The CDR3 is CASSMAPGQAYTEAFF. CDR3 DNA sequence: TGCGCCAGCAGCATGGCGCCGGGACAGGCGTACACTGAAGCTTTCTTT.

V and J are TRBV2 and TRBJ1-6, with 9 bases lining up with TRBD1. V was pared by 3 bases and J by 0 bases, with 3 bases of the junction left unmatched. Germline CDR1 reads SNHLY; CDR2 reads FYNNEI. This CDR3 contains 17 residues. The CDR3 here is CASSERQGGSYNSPLHF. CDR3 nucleotide sequence: TGTGCCAGCAGTGAGAGACAGGGGGGCTCCTATAATTCACCCCTCCACTTT.

The chain couples TRBV29-1 to TRBJ2-7, with 7 bases that match TRBD1. CDR1 and CDR2 (germline): SQVTM, ANQGSEA. J gave up 8 bases and V 3 bases, and 16 bases lay outside the gene matches. The CDR3 length is 15 residues. CDR3 sequence: CSVDEGPRTGSQQYF. DNA of the CDR3: TGCAGCGTTGATGAGGGTCCAAGGACAGGAAGTCAGCAGTACTTC.

CDR3 sequence (DNA): TGTGCCAGCAGCCCTAGCGGGCACACAGATACGCAGTATTTT. Translation gives CASSPSGHTDTQYF. The rearrangement links TRBV9 to TRBJ2-3; 8 bases map to TRBD2. CDR1 is SGDLS, CDR2 YYNGEE, per germline. V dropped 4 bases and J dropped 2; count of bases not matched to a gene: 3. The CDR3 covers 14 residues.

The chain employs TRBV19 and TRBJ2-5; 8 bases match TRBD2. The V segment lost 6 bases and the J segment 0 bases; nucleotides outside the gene matches: 12. The CDR3 is made up of 17 amino acids. CDR1 is LNHDA and CDR2 is SQIVND in the germline V gene (reference sequence). The CDR3, as DNA: TGTGCCAGTAGCCCGACTCGCGGGGGGCTAAACCAAGAGACCCAGTACTTC. This translates into CASSPTRGGLNQETQYF.

The genes are TRBV2 and TRBJ2-1, with 12 bases that match TRBD2. Germline CDR1 is SNHLY and CDR2 is FYNNEI. Losses at the gene ends were 9 bases for V and 7 bases for J; bases not matched to a gene: 13. This CDR3 is 16 amino acids long. The CDR3 sequence: CASRLAGGLAGNEQFF. CDR3 in DNA: TGTGCCAGTCGGCTAGCGGGAGGGTTAGCCGGGAATGAGCAGTTCTTC.

V usage is TRBV5-1 and J usage is TRBJ1-4; tentatively, D is TRBD1 (6 bases). The CDR3 runs to 16 residues. Trimming took 4 bases from V and 5 from J, leaving 18 bases between them. CDR1 is SGHRS and CDR2 is YFSETQ in the germline V gene. The CDR3 nucleotides read TGCGCCAGCAGCCAAAACTCACAGGGCCGGAATGAAAAACTGTTTTTT. Protein: CASSQNSQGRNEKLFF.

The chain couples TRBV5-6 to TRBJ1-3; D remains ambiguous. V was shortened by 5 bases and J by 0 bases, with 12 bases between the two germline ends. Germline V CDR1 and CDR2: SGHDT, YYEEEE. This CDR3 region has 15 residues. The CDR3, as DNA: TGTGCCAGCAGTCGCGACCGGAGCTCTGGAAACACCATATATTTT. Residues: CASSRDRSSGNTIYF.

The J gene is TRBJ1-1, the V gene TRBV19; D gene unclear. Germline CDR1 LNHDA, CDR2 SQIVND (reference sequence). Trimming removed 5 bases from V and 3 bases from J, with 13 bases in between. CDR3 size: 14 residues. This CDR3 reads CASSEEQRYTEAFF. CDR3 DNA sequence: TGTGCCAGTAGTGAGGAACAGCGATACACTGAAGCTTTCTTT.

The chain has TRBV12-5 and TRBJ2-7, with no clear D. The germline gives CDR1 LGHNT, CDR2 FRNRAP. Trimming shortened V by 9 bases and J by 0 bases, and 15 bases separated the two germline ends. The CDR3 consists of 14 residues. As DNA, the CDR3 is TGTGCTAGGGACCCGGACGGAACCTCCTACGAGCAGTACTTC. This codes for CARDPDGTSYEQYF.

This chain links TRBV19 with TRBJ2-2; possibly TRBD2 for D (5 bases). Germline assignment: CDR1 LNHDA and CDR2 SQIVND (reference sequence). The CDR3 length is 17 residues. V was clipped by 7 bases and J by 4 bases, with 22 bases between them. CDR3 loop: CASIPTNWRSATGELFF. CDR3 sequence (DNA): TGTGCCAGTATCCCGACTAACTGGCGGTCGGCCACCGGGGAGCTGTTTTTT.

CDR3 nucleotide sequence: TGTGCCAGCAGTTCAACAGGCATTGAGACCCAGTACTTC. Its translation: CASSSTGIETQYF. The rearrangement joins TRBV6-5 to TRBJ2-5; possibly TRBD1 for D (5 bases). Germline CDR1 reads MNHEY; CDR2 reads SVGAGI. The CDR3 is made up of 13 amino acids. V was clipped by 4 bases and J by 5 bases, with 11 bases between them.

V gene TRBV2 combines with J gene TRBJ2-5; D tentatively fits TRBD1 or TRBD2 (5 bases each). The V gene lost 6 bases and the J gene lost 5 bases, with 13 bases spanning the gap. CDR1 is SNHLY and CDR2 is FYNNEI in the germline V gene. The CDR3 runs 13 residues. The CDR3 region has the DNA TGTGCCAGCAGGACCGGGACCTCGGAGACCCAGTACTTC. As protein: CASRTGTSETQYF.